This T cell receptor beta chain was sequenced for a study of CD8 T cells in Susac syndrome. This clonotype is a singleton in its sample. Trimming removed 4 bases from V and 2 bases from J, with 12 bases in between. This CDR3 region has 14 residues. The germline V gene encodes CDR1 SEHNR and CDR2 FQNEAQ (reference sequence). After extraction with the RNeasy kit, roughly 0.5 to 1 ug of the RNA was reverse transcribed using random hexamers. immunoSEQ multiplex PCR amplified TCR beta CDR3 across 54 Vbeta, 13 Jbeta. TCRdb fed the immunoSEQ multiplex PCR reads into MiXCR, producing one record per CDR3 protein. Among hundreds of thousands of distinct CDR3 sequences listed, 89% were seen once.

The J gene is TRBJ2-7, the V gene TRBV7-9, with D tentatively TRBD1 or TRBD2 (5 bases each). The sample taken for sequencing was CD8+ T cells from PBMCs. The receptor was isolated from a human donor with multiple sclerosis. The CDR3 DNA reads TGTGCCAGCAGCTCAGAGCCGGGGCCCTACGAGCAGTACTTC. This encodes CASSSEPGPYEQYF.